This entry lists 28 T cell receptor beta chains sequenced from one sample in a study of T-cell reconstitution after alpha-beta-depleted transplantation in children. As it was prepared, the TCRbeta library received unique molecular identifiers. TCRdb passed the PCR reads through MiXCR, listing each CDR3 protein once. The sample contains about a million distinct CDR3 sequences, around 30% of which appear only once. The source material was PBMCs, mostly from graft donor cells, sampled 360 days after TCRalphabeta/CD19-depleted stem cell transplant. These TCRs come from a boy younger than two who had a stem cell transplant for SCID, so the T cells may come from the graft donor.

The rearrangement joins TRBV20-1 to TRBJ2-1, with 10 bases matching TRBD1. Germline V gene data show CDR1 as DFQATT and CDR2 as SNEGSKA (reference sequence). This CDR3 spans 16 amino acids. J gave up 9 bases and V 5 bases, and 16 bases lay outside the gene matches. CDR3 DNA: TGCAGTGCTCCAAGGGACAGGGGTAGGCCTGGGGGTGAGCAGTTCTTC. It is translated as CSAPRDRGRPGGEQFF.

V gene TRBV20-1 combines with J gene TRBJ2-3; D is undetermined. Trimming removed 3 bases from V and 0 bases from J, with 10 bases in between. CDR3 length: 14 amino acids. Germline CDR1 reads DFQATT; CDR2 reads SNEGSKA (reference sequence). The CDR3 DNA reads TGCAGTGCTAGGTGGCCCCCCAGCACAGATACGCAGTATTTT. This codes for CSARWPPSTDTQYF.

This clonotype has just a few counts. V gene TRBV6-1 combines with J gene TRBJ1-3, with no clear D. The CDR3 is made up of 13 amino acids. V shed 6 bases and J shed 3 bases, with 9 bases lying between them. The germline V gene has CDR1 MNHNS and CDR2 SASEGT. DNA for the CDR3: TGTGCCAGCAGCCTCAATGTTGGAAACACCATATATTTT. As protein: CASSLNVGNTIYF.

This clonotype was recorded a few times. This chain's CDR3 is CASSLEGRQGELFF. The CDR3 region has the DNA TGCGCCAGCAGCTTGGAGGGGCGACAGGGGGAGCTGTTTTTT. This sequence joins TRBV5-1 and TRBJ2-2; tentative D call: TRBD1 (5 bases). V lost 0 bases and J 8 bases, leaving 11 bases between the germline ends. CDR1 is SGHRS, CDR2 YFSETQ, per germline. The CDR3 has 14 amino acids.

The chain has TRBV29-1 and TRBJ2-3; the match to TRBD1 covers 9 bases. With V trimmed by 3 bases and J by 3 bases, 7 bases remained unmatched. CDR1 SQVTM and CDR2 ANQGSEA come from the germline V gene. The CDR3 runs 15 residues. In nucleotides, the CDR3 is TGCAGCGTTGATTTTAAACAGGGGGCTACAGATACGCAGTATTTT. Residues: CSVDFKQGATDTQYF.

CDR3 sequence reads: CAISDGGTGANQPQHF. As DNA, the CDR3 is TGTGCCATCAGTGACGGAGGGACGGGGGCTAATCAGCCCCAGCATTTT. The rearrangement links TRBV10-3 to TRBJ1-5, with D possibly TRBD1 on 6 matching bases. The CDR3 sequence is 16 residues long. Trimming stripped 3 bases from V and 4 bases from J, with 16 bases between. Germline V CDR1 and CDR2: ENHRY, SYGVKD.

This clonotype came up a few times. The chain joins TRBV20-1 to TRBJ2-5; D is possibly TRBD2 (6 bases). Germline CDR1 DFQATT, CDR2 SNEGSKA (reference sequence). Trimming shortened V by 8 bases and J by 5 bases, and 15 bases separated the two germline ends. This CDR3 is 12 amino acids long. The CDR3 nucleotides read TGCAGTCCGGGACTGACTAAGGAGACCCAGTACTTC. Its translation is CSPGLTKETQYF.

This clonotype was seen only a few times. The chain joins TRBV7-3 to TRBJ2-1; D call uncertain. Trimming took 1 base from V and 0 from J, leaving 7 bases between them. The germline V gene has CDR1 SGHTA and CDR2 FQGTGA. This CDR3 contains 15 residues. In nucleotides, the CDR3 is TGTGCCAGCAGCTTAAATTTCGACTCCTACAATGAGCAGTTCTTC. Its translation is CASSLNFDSYNEQFF.

This chain joins TRBV15 and TRBJ2-1; either TRBD1 or TRBD2 may supply D (5 bases each). Trimming shortened V by 4 bases and J by 5 bases, and 15 bases separated the two germline ends. CDR1 is LNHNV and CDR2 is YYDKDF in the germline V gene (reference sequence). The CDR3 loop spans 15 amino acids. As DNA, the CDR3 is TGTGCCACCAGCAAGGCAGGGACGGGGCACAATGAGCAGTTCTTC. Residues: CATSKAGTGHNEQFF. Full variable domain (remainder filled in from reference TRBV15 and TRBJ2-1): DAMVIQNPRYQVTQFGKPVTLSCSQTLNHNVMYWYQQKSSQAPKLLFHYYDKDFNNEADTPDNFQSRRPNTSFCFLDIRSPGLGDTAMYLCATSKAGTGHNEQFFGPGTRLTVL.

This clonotype has ten or more counts. The gene calls are TRBV4-1 and TRBJ2-1, with 11 bases aligning to TRBD1. With V trimmed by 6 bases and J by 7 bases, 8 bases remained unmatched. Germline V lookup: CDR1 MGHRA, CDR2 YSYEKL. The CDR3 has 15 amino acids. The CDR3 region has the DNA TGCGCCAGCAGGGCACCCGGGACAGGGGGGAATGAGCAGTTCTTC. Residues: CASRAPGTGGNEQFF.

The chain combines TRBV5-1 with TRBJ1-1; the D is unclear. Germline values: CDR1 SGHRS, CDR2 YFSETQ. This CDR3 has 14 residues. The V end was cut by 1 base, the J end by 4 bases, with 11 bases between. The CDR3 nucleotides are TGCGCCAGCAGCTTGTTGAGCCGAACCACTGAAGCTTTCTTT. Translating it yields CASSLLSRTTEAFF.

This clonotype was seen a few times. The CDR3 protein is CASSVAGGDEQYF. DNA of the CDR3: TGTGCCAGCAGCGTAGCTGGGGGCGACGAGCAGTACTTC. The gene calls are TRBV9 and TRBJ2-7; TRBD1 might be the D (6 bases). CDR1 and CDR2 from the germline V gene are SGDLS and YYNGEE. The CDR3 is 13 residues long. The germline V and J ends were trimmed by 0 bases and 5 bases, with 9 bases remaining between them.

The chain combines TRBV20-1 with TRBJ2-1; 8 bases align to TRBD2. The length of the CDR3 is 14 residues. Looked up from germline, CDR1 is DFQATT and CDR2 is SNEGSKA (reference sequence). V shed 5 bases, J shed 2 bases, and the junction held 5 bases outside the gene matches. The CDR3 is CSAQPGLAYNEQFF. For the CDR3, the DNA is TGCAGTGCTCAACCGGGACTAGCCTACAATGAGCAGTTCTTC.

This clonotype was observed a few times. The chain uses TRBV2 and TRBJ2-1, with D perhaps given as TRBD1 or TRBD2 (5 bases each). Germline V gene data show CDR1 as SNHLY and CDR2 as FYNNEI. CDR3 size: 15 residues. V lost 3 bases and J lost 4, with 13 bases in between. CDR3 sequence reads: CASSDAGALYNEQFF. The CDR3 nucleotides read TGTGCCAGCAGTGATGCCGGGGCTCTATACAATGAGCAGTTCTTC.

This rearrangement joins TRBV5-6 to TRBJ1-2; D ambiguous. The V end was cut by 0 bases, the J end by 0 bases, with 9 bases between. The CDR3 is 15 residues long. Germline CDR1 SGHDT, CDR2 YYEEEE. The CDR3 coding sequence is TGTGCCAGCAGCTTGGGAGAGGGTTCTAACTATGGCTACACCTTC. Residues: CASSLGEGSNYGYTF.

This clonotype appeared a few times. This chain uses TRBV7-9 with TRBJ2-1, with a possible D match to TRBD1 (6 bases). CDR3 size: 17 residues. The V gene lost 1 base and the J gene lost 3 bases, with 16 bases spanning the gap. Germline values: CDR1 SEHNR, CDR2 FQNEAQ (reference sequence). DNA for the CDR3: TGTGCCAGCAGCTTAGAGGATTGGCCAGGGGTCTACAATGAGCAGTTCTTC. This translates into CASSLEDWPGVYNEQFF.

The chain recombines TRBV28 with TRBJ1-3; 8 bases align to TRBD1. Germline trimming cut 4 bases from V and 2 bases from J; bases unmatched to any gene: 4. Germline V CDR1 and CDR2: MDHEN, SYDVKM. This CDR3 spans 15 amino acids. CDR3 sequence: CASSSGQGAGNTIYF. The CDR3 DNA is TGTGCCAGCAGTTCCGGACAGGGCGCTGGAAACACCATATATTTT. The whole variable domain, remainder taken from reference TRBV28 and TRBJ1-3, is DVKVTQSSRYLVKRTGEKVFLECVQDMDHENMFWYRQDPGLGLRLIYFSYDVKMKEKGDIPEGYSVSREKKERFSLILESASTNQTSMYLCASSSGQGAGNTIYFGEGSWLTVV.

V usage is TRBV15 and J usage is TRBJ2-2; the D gene is possibly TRBD2 (6 bases). This CDR3 contains 14 residues. Germline V gene data show CDR1 as LNHNV and CDR2 as YYDKDF (reference sequence). Trimming cost V 6 bases and J 0 bases, with 8 bases left between them. CDR3 nucleotides: TGTGCCACCAGAGGGACTGCGAACACCGGGGAGCTGTTTTTT. It encodes CATRGTANTGELFF.

V gene TRBV2 combines with J gene TRBJ2-2; D gene unclear. CDR3 length equals 17 residues. V was clipped by 6 bases and J by 4 bases, with 21 bases between them. Germline CDR1 and CDR2: SNHLY and FYNNEI. As DNA, the CDR3 is TGTGCCAGCAGCGTTGACGGCCGTAAACCGGGCACCGGGGAGCTGTTTTTT. Protein product: CASSVDGRKPGTGELFF.

This clonotype came up a few times. The V gene is TRBV5-1, the J gene TRBJ2-3; unclear D gene. This CDR3 has 15 residues. Per the germline V gene, CDR1 is SGHRS and CDR2 is YFSETQ. V gave up 2 bases and J gave up 2 bases, with 12 bases separating them. The CDR3, as DNA: TGCGCCAGCAGCTTTTACAGCTACTCCACAGATACGCAGTATTTT. It is translated as CASSFYSYSTDTQYF.

The rearrangement links TRBV28 to TRBJ2-3; weak D call: TRBD2 (7 bases). The germline V gene has CDR1 MDHEN and CDR2 SYDVKM. Trimming shortened V by 6 bases and J by 0 bases, and 13 bases separated the two germline ends. CDR3 length: 15 residues. CDR3 bases: TGTGCCAGCAGGACACAGGGAGGGAGCACAGATACGCAGTATTTT. Residues: CASRTQGGSTDTQYF. The full variable domain, completed using reference TRBV28 and TRBJ2-3, is DVKVTQSSRYLVKRTGEKVFLECVQDMDHENMFWYRQDPGLGLRLIYFSYDVKMKEKGDIPEGYSVSREKKERFSLILESASTNQTSMYLCASRTQGGSTDTQYFGPGTRLTVL.

The rearrangement uses TRBV20-1 and TRBJ2-1; 7 bases fit TRBD2. This CDR3 is built from 16 residues. Losses at the gene ends were 3 bases for V and 0 bases for J; bases not matched to a gene: 8. Germline assignment: CDR1 DFQATT and CDR2 SNEGSKA (reference sequence). In nucleotides, the CDR3 is TGCAGTGCTAGGGATAGCGGGTTGAGCTCCTACAATGAGCAGTTCTTC. Translated: CSARDSGLSSYNEQFF.

The chain combines TRBV2 with TRBJ2-7, with 11 positions matching TRBD2. This CDR3 has 15 amino acids. CDR1 and CDR2 (germline): SNHLY, FYNNEI. V shed 7 bases and J 0 bases; nucleotides not matched to a gene: 5. The CDR3 sequence: CASTDGTSGSYEQYF. The CDR3, as DNA: TGTGCCAGCACCGACGGGACTAGCGGCTCCTACGAGCAGTACTTC.

This clonotype has more than one count but fewer than ten. The chain couples TRBV5-1 to TRBJ2-1; no reliable D call. CDR1 is SGHRS, CDR2 YFSETQ, per germline. Trimming took off 0 bases at V and 10 bases at J, with 17 bases between the two ends. CDR3 length: 15 residues. The DNA for the CDR3 is TGCGCCAGCAGCTTGGCCCCAATTAGCCGACCCGAGCAGTTCTTC. This sequence encodes CASSLAPISRPEQFF.

As to this clonotype: A much larger clone is a single base away; this may be a read error. In this CDR3 the conserved last residue, phenylalanine or tryptophan, is missing, so a read error is likely. The chain carries TRBV7-9 and TRBJ2-5, with TRBD1 as a possible D gene (6 bases). V dropped 4 bases and J dropped 4 bases, with 16 bases sitting between them. This CDR3 has 15 residues. Per germline, CDR1 SEHNR and CDR2 FQNEAQ (reference sequence). CDR3 residues: CASSSTPRGRETQYC. The CDR3 DNA reads TGTGCCAGCAGCTCTACACCAAGGGGGAGAGAGACCCAGTACTGC.

The chain carries TRBV12-3 or TRBV12-4 and TRBJ2-1; D might be TRBD1 or TRBD2, each matching 6 bases. This CDR3 has 16 residues. Trimming removed 3 bases at V and 8 bases at J, with 20 bases between. The CDR3 DNA sequence: TGTGCCAGCAGTTTTTGGGGGGCTGGGGGCCGAGATGAGCAGTTCTTC. Translation gives CASSFWGAGGRDEQFF.

The rearrangement links TRBV5-1 to TRBJ2-3; D remains ambiguous. Between the trimmed V and J ends, which lost 4 bases and 6 bases, there was a span of 21 bases. The CDR3 runs to 16 residues. Germline loops: CDR1 SGHRS, CDR2 YFSETQ. The CDR3 nucleotides read TGCGCCAGCAGCCGGTCCTACAGCCTTCGACGGGATACGCAGTATTTT. Residues: CASSRSYSLRRDTQYF.

This clonotype was seen repeatedly, ten times or more. The chain combines TRBV15 with TRBJ1-4; TRBD1 is a possible D gene (5 bases). With 4 bases removed from V and 0 bases from J, the gap between germline ends came to 9 bases. CDR3 length: 15 amino acids. In germline, CDR1 is LNHNV, CDR2 YYDKDF (reference sequence). The chain's CDR3 is CATSTRQTTNEKLFF. In DNA, the CDR3 is TGTGCCACCAGCACTCGACAGACAACTAATGAAAAACTGTTTTTT.